This TCR beta chain was sequenced for a study of T cell changes during pregnancy in multiple sclerosis. CDR3 length: 14 amino acids. Germline CDR1 is SGHTS and CDR2 is YDEGEE. Trimming removed 3 bases at V and 2 bases at J, with 9 bases between. TCRdb's copy holds only in-frame clones and misses some; the assay was immunoSEQ multiplex PCR. The data contain 90,000 to 120,000 clones, 85% to 95% of them singletons. Sample: peripheral blood, taken in the third trimester of pregnancy. This receptor was taken from a female donor in good health, enrolled as a control in a pregnancy study. The chain links TRBV5-8 to TRBJ2-1, with D possibly matching TRBD2 (5 bases). The CDR3 DNA reads TGTGCCAGCAGCTGGACCGGGACCTACAATGAGCAGTTCTTC. It is translated as CASSWTGTYNEQFF.